These T cell receptor beta chains were read from a single sample in a study of a mutant IDH1 vaccine in newly diagnosed glioma. This table comes from immunoSEQ multiplex PCR, and its TCRdb copy is limited to in-frame clones, with some not included. In the table there are 60,000 to 75,000 clones, around 83% of which are singletons. Sequences were derived from peripheral blood mononuclear cells (PBMCs), sampled from a glioma patient treated with radiotherapy, temozolomide or both. The receptor source for this set is a woman younger than 35 with glioma. Some clones in this sample may be carry-over from other donors' samples. CDR3s include the opening cysteine and the closing phenylalanine or tryptophan. Fields, in order: clone size, J gene, D gene, V gene, CDR3 protein, CDR3 DNA. D genes are given only for firm matches. Only some rows state a clone size, as once, few, many or a class for expanded clones.

NA	TRBJ1-2	NA	TRBV6-1	CASSVPPTANYGYTF	TGTGCCAGCAGTGTACCACCGACAGCTAACTATGGCTACACCTTC
NA	TRBJ1-1	NA	TRBV7-9	CASSLGAGDQAFF	TGTGCCAGCAGCTTAGGGGCAGGGGATCAAGCTTTCTTT
NA	TRBJ1-5	TRBD1	TRBV5-6	CASSLWDRGQEGNQPQHF	TGTGCCAGCAGCTTGTGGGACAGGGGGCAGGAGGGCAATCAGCCCCAGCATTTT
NA	TRBJ2-7	TRBD1	TRBV19	CASSHRGAYEQYF	TGTGCCAGTAGCCACAGGGGGGCCTACGAGCAGTACTTC
NA	TRBJ1-4	NA	TRBV12-5	CASGYTEKLFF	TGTGCTAGTGGATACACTGAAAAACTGTTTTTT
NA	TRBJ1-1	NA	TRBV9	CASSPTGRTEAFF	TGTGCCAGCAGCCCTACAGGGAGAACTGAAGCTTTCTTT
NA	TRBJ2-7	NA	TRBV7-9	CASSLSSSFAAYEQYF	TGTGCCAGCAGCTTATCTTCTAGCTTCGCAGCCTACGAGCAGTACTTC
NA	TRBJ1-2	NA	TRBV2	CASVLLRDYTF	TGTGCCAGTGTCCTTTTACGGGACTACACCTTC
NA	TRBJ2-1	TRBD2	TRBV6-5	CASTPSGRAGNEQFF	TGTGCCAGCACCCCTAGCGGGAGGGCCGGCAATGAGCAGTTCTTC
NA	TRBJ1-1	NA	TRBV4-1	CASSQGPEAFF	TGCGCCAGCAGCCAAGGCCCTGAAGCTTTCTTT
NA	TRBJ1-1	NA	TRBV5-1	CASSLSRRKNTEAFF	TGCGCCAGCAGCTTGTCCAGACGGAAGAACACTGAAGCTTTCTTT
NA	TRBJ2-7	NA	TRBV6-6	CASSYDLGSYEQYF	TGTGCCAGCAGTTACGATTTGGGCAGTTACGAGCAGTACTTC
once	TRBJ1-2	TRBD1	TRBV5-1	CASSPGRGRINSDYGYTF	TGCGCCAGCAGCCCCGGGAGGGGGCGCATCAATTCGGACTATGGCTACACCTTC
NA	TRBJ2-7	NA	TRBV6-1	CASSLTSPRDEQYF	TGTGCCAGCAGCCTGACATCTCCGAGGGACGAGCAGTACTTC
once	TRBJ1-1	NA	TRBV6-5	CASSYPGRTEAFF	TGTGCCAGCAGTTACCCGGGGAGGACTGAAGCTTTCTTT
NA	TRBJ2-7	NA	TRBV11-2	CASSLANYEQYF	TGTGCCAGCAGCTTAGCTAACTACGAGCAGTACTTC
NA	TRBJ2-7	NA	TRBV6-1	CASSRTEFYEQYF	TGTGCCAGCAGCAGGACAGAGTTCTACGAGCAGTACTTC
NA	TRBJ2-5	NA	TRBV29-1	CSVEIGMAQYF	TGCAGCGTTGAAATAGGAATGGCCCAGTACTTC
NA	TRBJ1-1	NA	TRBV7-9	CASSLASTPEAFF	TGTGCCAGCAGCTTAGCCTCTACGCCCGAAGCTTTCTTT
NA	TRBJ2-7	TRBD2	TRBV30	CAGLTSGASYEQYF	TGTGCCGGCCTTACTAGCGGGGCCTCCTACGAGCAGTACTTC
NA	TRBJ1-1	NA	TRBV7-2	CASSPQWAGTEAFF	TGTGCCAGCAGCCCGCAGTGGGCAGGCACTGAAGCTTTCTTT
NA	TRBJ2-7	TRBD2	TRBV11-3	CASSLFGSGRGSYEQYF	TGTGCCAGCAGCTTATTTGGGAGCGGGAGAGGAAGCTACGAGCAGTACTTC